One and the same sample provided the 21 T cell receptor beta chains below, sequenced in a study of CD8 T cells in Susac syndrome. Random-hexamer reverse transcription was applied to about 0.45 to 1 ug RNA. TCRdb re-called the immunoSEQ multiplex PCR reads through MiXCR, storing one row per CDR3 protein. The sample has about 180,000 distinct CDR3 sequences, around 94% seen once. Sequencing used CD4+ T cells from PBMCs. The receptors come from a human donor with Susac syndrome.

J is TRBJ2-3 and V is TRBV7-9; D might be TRBD2 (6 bases). Per the germline V gene, CDR1 is SEHNR and CDR2 is FQNEAQ (reference sequence). The V end lost 2 bases, the J end lost 3 bases, and 15 bases lay between the germline ends. This CDR3 is 16 amino acids long. CDR3: CASSLFAGSGTDTQYF. The CDR3 bases are TGTGCCAGCAGCTTATTCGCGGGAAGCGGAACAGATACGCAGTATTTT.

The chain is built from TRBV2 and TRBJ2-1; 11 nucleotides align to TRBD2. Germline V CDR1 and CDR2: SNHLY, FYNNEI. The junction had 5 bases not matched to a gene; V was cut back by 6 bases and J by 7 bases. CDR3 length: 14 residues. The CDR3 DNA is TGTGCCAGCAGGCCACTAGCGGGAGTTAATGAGCAGTTCTTC. Residues: CASRPLAGVNEQFF.

This chain joins TRBV7-8 and TRBJ2-5; 10 nucleotides match TRBD1. J was trimmed by 5 bases and V by 4 bases; bases with no gene match: 7. The CDR3 sequence is 15 residues long. In germline, CDR1 is SGHVS, CDR2 FQNEAQ. The CDR3 protein is CASSYRDRGLETQYF. The CDR3 DNA is TGTGCCAGCAGCTACCGGGACAGGGGTTTGGAGACCCAGTACTTC.

J is TRBJ1-3 and V is TRBV4-2; D remains unclear. The V gene's germline CDR1 is LGHNA and CDR2 YNFKEQ. Trimming left V 1 base short and J 2 bases short, with 9 bases between. The CDR3 consists of 15 residues. The CDR3 spells CASSQGPGAGNTIYF. CDR3 sequence (DNA): TGTGCCAGCAGCCAAGGGCCCGGTGCTGGAAACACCATATATTTT.

The genes are TRBV7-9 and TRBJ2-4, with D unclear. Germline loops: CDR1 SEHNR, CDR2 FQNEAQ (reference sequence). This CDR3 has 17 residues. Trimming left V 4 bases short and J 3 bases short, with 19 bases between. The CDR3 protein is CASSSAFLGFGKNIQYF. The CDR3 DNA sequence: TGTGCCAGCAGCTCGGCCTTCTTGGGCTTTGGCAAAAACATTCAGTACTTC. Using reference TRBV7-9 and TRBJ2-4 for the parts outside the CDR3, the full variable domain is DTGVSQNPRHKITKRGQNVTFRCDPISEHNRLYWYRQTLGQGPEFLTYFQNEAQLEKSRLLSDRFSAERPKGSFSTLEIQRTEQGDSAMYLCASSSAFLGFGKNIQYFGAGTRLSVL.

This chain connects TRBV30 to TRBJ2-1; no reliable D call. The CDR3 spans 15 residues. V gave up 0 bases and J gave up 1 base, with 10 bases separating them. Germline V lookup: CDR1 GTSNPN, CDR2 SVGIG (reference sequence). The CDR3 is CAWSVGGGSYNEQFF. CDR3 bases: TGTGCCTGGAGTGTGGGTGGCGGTTCCTACAATGAGCAGTTCTTC. The whole variable domain, filled in from reference TRBV30 and TRBJ2-1, reads SQTIHQWPATLVQPVGSPLSLECTVEGTSNPNLYWYRQAAGRGLQLLFYSVGIGQISSEVPQNLSASRPQDRQFILSSKKLLLSDSGFYLCAWSVGGGSYNEQFFGPGTRLTVL.

The V and J genes are TRBV2 and TRBJ2-2, with 7 bases that match TRBD1. The CDR3 length is 14 residues. Germline V gene lookup returns CDR1 SNHLY and CDR2 FYNNEI. J gave up 3 bases and V 4 bases, and 2 bases lay outside the gene matches. CDR3 sequence: CASSGQGDTGELFF. The CDR3 DNA reads TGTGCCAGCAGTGGACAGGGCGACACCGGGGAGCTGTTTTTT.

A single count supports this clonotype. The rearrangement joins TRBV20-1 to TRBJ2-5; 7 positions agree with TRBD2. J lost 5 bases, V lost 1 base, and 10 bases had no gene match. This CDR3 has 15 residues. Germline V gives CDR1 DFQATT, CDR2 SNEGSKA (reference sequence). The CDR3 protein is CSARAGMGGGETQYF. CDR3 in DNA: TGCAGTGCTAGAGCTGGCATGGGCGGGGGTGAGACCCAGTACTTC.

V usage is TRBV7-9 and J usage is TRBJ1-5; 8 bases agree with TRBD1. The trim removed 4 bases at V and 3 bases at J, leaving 5 bases unmatched. The CDR3 runs to 15 residues. Germline assignment: CDR1 SEHNR and CDR2 FQNEAQ (reference sequence). The CDR3 nucleotides are TGTGCCAGCAGCTCGCAGGGGGCCGCCAATCAGCCCCAGCATTTT. It specifies CASSSQGAANQPQHF.

V and J are TRBV4-1 and TRBJ2-3; 7 nucleotides match TRBD1. Germline V gene data show CDR1 as MGHRA and CDR2 as YSYEKL. CDR3 length equals 17 residues. The V segment lost 3 bases and the J segment 0 bases; nucleotides outside the gene matches: 9. The CDR3 sequence is CASSHVTGTASTDTQYF. The CDR3 nucleotides are TGCGCCAGCAGCCACGTTACCGGGACAGCTAGCACAGATACGCAGTATTTT.

The gene calls are TRBV4-1 and TRBJ2-3; D is perhaps TRBD1 (7 bases). The CDR3 sequence is 16 residues long. Germline lookup yields CDR1 MGHRA and CDR2 YSYEKL. The V gene lost 2 bases and the J gene lost 0 bases, with 12 bases spanning the gap. This chain's CDR3 is CASSQWRGRSTDTQYF. DNA of the CDR3: TGCGCCAGCAGCCAATGGAGGGGGCGAAGCACAGATACGCAGTATTTT.

The chain joins TRBV6-2 or TRBV6-3 to TRBJ1-5; D remains ambiguous. This CDR3 comprises 14 residues. V was pared by 6 bases and J by 3 bases, with 12 bases between. Looked up from germline, CDR1 is MNHEY and CDR2 is SVGEGT. The CDR3 is CASRPDIINQPQHF. CDR3 bases: TGTGCCAGCAGACCAGACATAATCAATCAGCCCCAGCATTTT.

The rearrangement uses TRBV24-1 and TRBJ1-5; no clear D gene. Germline V lookup: CDR1 KGHDR, CDR2 SFDVKD. Trimming removed 9 bases at V and 9 bases at J, with 8 bases between. The CDR3 is 10 residues long. CDR3 sequence: CATAPRPQHF. Here the CDR3 DNA reads TGTGCCACCGCCCCAAGGCCCCAGCATTTT.

The rearrangement joins TRBV3-1 to TRBJ2-7; D is possibly TRBD1 or TRBD2 (6 bases each). CDR1 is LGHDT and CDR2 is YNNKEL in the germline V gene (reference sequence). V dropped 1 base and J dropped 2 bases, with 15 bases sitting between them. The CDR3 extends over 16 amino acids. The CDR3 sequence: CASSQGAPGEAYEQYF. CDR3 in DNA: TGTGCCAGCAGCCAAGGAGCACCAGGGGAGGCCTACGAGCAGTACTTC.

The rearrangement links TRBV20-1 to TRBJ1-1; no reliable D call. The CDR3 loop spans 13 amino acids. CDR1 is DFQATT and CDR2 is SNEGSKA in the germline V gene (reference sequence). Trimming pared 1 base from V and 0 bases from J, leaving 6 bases between. The CDR3: CSARGALNTEAFF. CDR3 bases: TGCAGTGCTAGAGGGGCCCTGAACACTGAAGCTTTCTTT.

The V and J genes are TRBV2 and TRBJ1-5; D perhaps matches TRBD1 (5 bases). Per the germline V gene, CDR1 is SNHLY and CDR2 is FYNNEI. The CDR3 loop spans 15 amino acids. V lost 4 bases to trimming and J lost 0 bases, with 10 bases between them. The CDR3 nucleotides read TGTGCCAGCAGTGCAGGGCTTTATAGCAATCAGCCCCAGCATTTT. The encoded protein is CASSAGLYSNQPQHF.

V usage is TRBV6-2 or TRBV6-3 and J usage is TRBJ2-7; D is perhaps TRBD2 (5 bases). Germline CDR1 is MNHEY and CDR2 is SVGEGT. The CDR3 contains 13 residues. V lost 5 bases and J 3 bases, leaving 11 bases between the germline ends. The CDR3 is CASSIGENYEQYF. CDR3 DNA sequence: TGTGCCAGCAGTATCGGGGAAAACTACGAGCAGTACTTC.

The chain couples TRBV29-1 to TRBJ1-6, with D possibly TRBD1 on 6 matching bases. There are 13 residues in the CDR3. V was cut by 6 bases and J by 10 bases, with 16 bases left in between. Germline V gives CDR1 SQVTM, CDR2 ANQGSEA. As DNA, the CDR3 is TGCAGCGTGGCTATCGGGGGCGCGTCACCCCTCCACTTT. The encoded protein is CSVAIGGASPLHF.

This chain joins TRBV24-1 and TRBJ2-3, with D unresolved. Per germline, CDR1 KGHDR and CDR2 SFDVKD. The CDR3 length is 13 residues. The V gene lost 6 bases and the J gene lost 4 bases, with 10 bases spanning the gap. CDR3 amino acids: CATSLPEADTQYF. For the CDR3, the DNA is TGTGCCACCAGTTTGCCAGAGGCAGATACGCAGTATTTT.

The chain uses TRBV30 and TRBJ2-3, with no clear D. Germline V gene data show CDR1 as GTSNPN and CDR2 as SVGIG (reference sequence). Trimming left V 3 bases short and J 10 bases short, with 32 bases between. This CDR3 spans 18 amino acids. This CDR3 is CAWSLPLRLLRLVSAQYF. The CDR3 coding sequence is TGTGCCTGGAGCCTACCGTTACGCCTTTTACGGCTTGTTTCGGCGCAGTATTTT.

V is TRBV7-3 and J is TRBJ1-4, with unresolved D. This CDR3 is built from 13 residues. V lost 4 bases and J lost 7, with 10 bases in between. The germline V gene encodes CDR1 SGHTA and CDR2 FQGTGA. CDR3 sequence (DNA): TGTGCCAGCAGCTCAACGCCAAGTGAAAAACTGTTTTTT. Protein product: CASSSTPSEKLFF.